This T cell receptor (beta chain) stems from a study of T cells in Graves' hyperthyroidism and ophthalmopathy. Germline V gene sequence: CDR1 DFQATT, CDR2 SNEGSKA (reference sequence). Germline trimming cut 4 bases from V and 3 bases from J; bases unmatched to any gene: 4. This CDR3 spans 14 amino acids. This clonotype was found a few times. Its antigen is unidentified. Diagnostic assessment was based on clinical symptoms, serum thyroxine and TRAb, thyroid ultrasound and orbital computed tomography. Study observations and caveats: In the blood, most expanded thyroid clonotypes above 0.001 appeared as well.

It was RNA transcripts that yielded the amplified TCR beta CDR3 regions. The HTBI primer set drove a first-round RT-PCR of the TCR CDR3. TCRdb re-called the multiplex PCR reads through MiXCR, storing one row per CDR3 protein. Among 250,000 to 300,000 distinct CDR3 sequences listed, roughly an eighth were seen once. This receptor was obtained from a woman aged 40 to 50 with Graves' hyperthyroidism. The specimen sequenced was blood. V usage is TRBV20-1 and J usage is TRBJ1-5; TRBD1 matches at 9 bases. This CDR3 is CSANRGRVNQPQHF. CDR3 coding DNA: TGCAGTGCTAACAGGGGGCGGGTCAATCAGCCCCAGCATTTT.